This T cell receptor (beta chain) appears in the sequencing data of a study of shared clonotypes between healthy human individuals. Study-level background: Three plates were used per donor for CD4 naive, three for CD4 memory, two for CD8 naive and one for CD8 memory.

Trimming removed 0 bases at V and 3 bases at J, with 11 bases between. The CDR3 contains 15 residues. Per germline, CDR1 SGDLS and CDR2 YYNGEE. Selected positively for CCR7 and CD45RO-negative, naive CD8 cells excluded terminally differentiated effector memory CD45RA+ cells. Sequencing was performed with immunoSEQ multiplex PCR; in TCRdb, only in-frame clones are kept and a portion is missing. The sample contains about 800,000 clones, 96% of which appear only once. The sequenced sample consisted of naive CD8+ T cells sorted from blood. The chain is built from TRBV9 and TRBJ2-3, with D possibly TRBD1 on 6 matching bases. This clonotype was obtained from a man aged 25-40 years in good health. The CDR3: CASSVAGQGTDTQYF. CDR3 sequence (DNA): TGTGCCAGCAGCGTAGCAGGTCAGGGGACAGATACGCAGTATTTT.